A single sample gave rise to the 31 T cell receptor beta chains below, sequenced in a study of a mutant IDH1 vaccine in newly diagnosed glioma. Time point meaning: week 11, during vaccination. The vaccine gave 300 ug of a 20-mer mutant IDH1 peptide subcutaneously per dose. Their target antigens are unknown. Repertoires were generated with immunoSEQ multiplex PCR, while TCRdb's copy carries only in-frame clones and drops some. The sample includes about 62,000 clones, around 91% seen only once; the top ten take roughly 1.9%. The sample in question was PBMCs, obtained from a glioma patient whose treatment included an IDH1 peptide vaccine. The receptor set was obtained from a man aged 35 to 55 with glioma.

The gene calls are TRBV7-2 and TRBJ2-7, with 10 bases matching TRBD2. Germline CDR1 SGHTA, CDR2 FQGNSA. With 5 bases clipped from V and 5 bases from J, the junction kept 9 bases outside the gene matches. The CDR3 contains 15 residues. In nucleotides, the CDR3 is TGTGCCAGCAGCGTCCTAGCGGGAGAGTTCGACGAGCAGTACTTC. The encoded protein is CASSVLAGEFDEQYF.

This clone was observed a single time. V gene TRBV19 combines with J gene TRBJ2-3, with 11 bases fitting TRBD2. The CDR3 is 16 residues long. Trimming cost V 1 base and J 4 bases; bases outside gene matches: 4. Germline V gives CDR1 LNHDA, CDR2 SQIVND (reference sequence). CDR3 sequence (DNA): TGTGCCAGTAGTATAGTAGCGGGAGGGCCCCCAGATACGCAGTATTTT. Amino acids: CASSIVAGGPPDTQYF.

The rearrangement joins TRBV19 to TRBJ1-3; 9 bases map to TRBD1. CDR3 size: 15 residues. The germline CDR1 and CDR2 sequences are LNHDA and SQIVND (reference sequence). Trimming cost V 6 bases and J 2 bases; bases outside gene matches: 5. The CDR3 DNA reads as TGTGCCAGTAGGACGGGACAGGGACCTGGAAACACCATATATTTT. This encodes CASRTGQGPGNTIYF.

This clone was seen once. The rearrangement joins TRBV7-9 to TRBJ1-2; no definite D call. V lost 4 bases, J lost 7 bases, and 4 bases lay in between. Germline lookup yields CDR1 SEHNR and CDR2 FQNEAQ (reference sequence). The length of the CDR3 is 10 residues. The CDR3: CASSSLGYTF. CDR3 DNA: TGTGCCAGCAGCTCCCTTGGCTACACCTTC.

The V call is TRBV19, the J call TRBJ2-7; D not certain. Trimming cost V 3 bases and J 0 bases, with 12 bases left between them. Germline V gene lookup returns CDR1 LNHDA and CDR2 SQIVND (reference sequence). This CDR3 contains 15 residues. CDR3 DNA: TGTGCCAGTAGTATCGGGTTTGTCGGCTCCTACGAGCAGTACTTC. Residues: CASSIGFVGSYEQYF.

This chain joins TRBV5-4 and TRBJ2-7, with unresolved D. Germline CDR1 SGHNT, CDR2 YYREEE (reference sequence). This CDR3 has 13 amino acids. V shed 3 bases and J shed 2 bases, with 9 bases lying between them. CDR3 residues: CASSSDATYEQYV. The CDR3 coding sequence is TGTGCCAGCAGCTCCGACGCTACCTACGAGCAGTACGTC.

V and J are TRBV9 and TRBJ2-7; 10 bases align to TRBD1. Per germline, CDR1 SGDLS and CDR2 YYNGEE. The CDR3 has 15 amino acids. J gave up 5 bases and V 0 bases, and 5 bases lay outside the gene matches. The CDR3: CASSVGGTGVHEQYF. CDR3 coding DNA: TGTGCCAGCAGCGTAGGGGGGACAGGGGTCCACGAGCAGTACTTC. The whole variable domain, filled in from reference TRBV9 and TRBJ2-7, reads DSGVTQTPKHLITATGQRVTLRCSPRSGDLSVYWYQQSLDQGLQFLIQYYNGEERAKGNILERFSAQQFPDLHSELNLSSLELGDSALYFCASSVGGTGVHEQYFGPGTRLTVT.

The gene calls are TRBV29-1 and TRBJ1-1, with D hard to call. This CDR3 is 12 amino acids long. V shed 5 bases and J shed 1 base, with 8 bases lying between them. Germline values: CDR1 SQVTM, CDR2 ANQGSEA. CDR3 in amino acids: CSVQVPNTEAFF. The CDR3 DNA is TGCAGCGTTCAGGTCCCGAACACTGAAGCTTTCTTT.

CDR3: CASSLGQVNQPQHF. CDR3 nucleotide sequence: TGTGCCAGCAGTTTGGGACAGGTAAATCAGCCCCAGCATTTT. The chain has TRBV28 and TRBJ1-5, with 8 positions matching TRBD1. The CDR3 extends over 14 amino acids. V gave up 3 bases and J gave up 4 bases; unmatched junction bases: 2. The germline V gene encodes CDR1 MDHEN and CDR2 SYDVKM. The full variable domain, with the rest looked up from reference TRBV28 and TRBJ1-5, is DVKVTQSSRYLVKRTGEKVFLECVQDMDHENMFWYRQDPGLGLRLIYFSYDVKMKEKGDIPEGYSVSREKKERFSLILESASTNQTSMYLCASSLGQVNQPQHFGDGTRLSIL.

This clone appeared once. The chain has TRBV9 and TRBJ1-6; 11 bases line up with TRBD1. The junction had 8 bases not matched to a gene; V was cut back by 3 bases and J by 9 bases. Germline V gene data show CDR1 as SGDLS and CDR2 as YYNGEE. The CDR3 sequence is 16 residues long. The CDR3 nucleotides are TGTGCCAGCAGCGCTGGGACAGGGGGACAGATTTCACCCCTCCACTTT. This codes for CASSAGTGGQISPLHF.

The J gene is TRBJ1-1, the V gene TRBV5-4; possible D gene TRBD1, 5 bases. V lost 0 bases and J lost 7, with 19 bases in between. This CDR3 is built from 16 residues. Germline V gene lookup returns CDR1 SGHNT and CDR2 YYREEE (reference sequence). The CDR3 DNA reads TGTGCCAGCAGCTTGGCTGGGGCAGCACGGCGAAATGAAGCTTTCTTT. Protein: CASSLAGAARRNEAFF.

This clone was detected only once. The V and J genes are TRBV7-2 and TRBJ2-6; D uncertain. Germline V gene data show CDR1 as SGHTA and CDR2 as FQGNSA. The CDR3 spans 17 residues. V was trimmed by 5 bases and J by 0 bases, leaving 14 bases between them. CDR3 in amino acids: CASSPAVSLSGANVLTF. The CDR3 region has the DNA TGTGCCAGCAGCCCGGCTGTCTCGCTCTCTGGGGCCAACGTCCTGACTTTC.

The chain links TRBV30 to TRBJ1-6, with TRBD1 identical over 9 bases. Trimming took 4 bases from V and 7 from J; bases not matched to a gene: 2. The CDR3 contains 13 residues. Germline loops: CDR1 GTSNPN, CDR2 SVGIG (reference sequence). The CDR3 region has the DNA TGTGCCTGGAACGGACAGGGGAATTCACCCCTCCACTTT. Residues: CAWNGQGNSPLHF. The variable domain in full, with the rest retrieved from reference TRBV30 and TRBJ1-6, is SQTIHQWPATLVQPVGSPLSLECTVEGTSNPNLYWYRQAAGRGLQLLFYSVGIGQISSEVPQNLSASRPQDRQFILSSKKLLLSDSGFYLCAWNGQGNSPLHFGNGTRLTVT.

The chain is built from TRBV6-5 and TRBJ2-7, with TRBD2 as a possible D gene (5 bases). The CDR3 runs to 14 residues. Germline CDR1 is MNHEY and CDR2 is SVGAGI. V lost 1 base, J lost 5 bases, and 12 bases lay in between. The CDR3 sequence is CASSYLSGSDEQYF. CDR3 nucleotide sequence: TGTGCCAGCAGTTACTTGTCGGGATCAGACGAGCAGTACTTC.

The chain joins TRBV7-6 to TRBJ1-4, with TRBD1 as a possible D gene (5 bases). V lost 5 bases to trimming and J lost 7 bases, with 20 bases between them. The CDR3 length is 16 residues. CDR1 is SGHVS and CDR2 is FNYEAQ in the germline V gene. This chain's CDR3 is CASSPRLQGPGEKLFF. CDR3 DNA sequence: TGTGCCAGCAGCCCAAGACTCCAGGGACCTGGTGAAAAACTGTTTTTT.

The chain carries TRBV27 and TRBJ2-1; 8 bases map to TRBD2. The CDR3 sequence is 17 residues long. The J segment lost 6 bases and the V segment lost 3 bases, leaving 13 bases of the junction unmatched. Germline V gene lookup returns CDR1 MNHEY and CDR2 SMNVEV (reference sequence). CDR3 coding DNA: TGTGCCAGCAGTTTTGGGCCACCGGGACTAGGGGGCAATGAGCAGTTCTTC. This translates into CASSFGPPGLGGNEQFF.

This chain connects TRBV7-2 to TRBJ1-3; 8 nucleotides line up with TRBD1. Germline CDR1 reads SGHTA; CDR2 reads FQGNSA. The length of the CDR3 is 15 residues. The V segment lost 5 bases and the J segment 4 bases; nucleotides outside the gene matches: 7. The CDR3 nucleotides read TGTGCCAGCAGCCAGACAGGGGCGGGAGGAAACACCATATATTTT. Protein product: CASSQTGAGGNTIYF.

V is TRBV5-6 and J is TRBJ2-1; 9 bases align to TRBD2. From germline, CDR1 is SGHDT and CDR2 YYEEEE. This CDR3 comprises 15 residues. With V trimmed by 0 bases and J by 6 bases, 4 bases remained unmatched. Here the CDR3 DNA reads TGTGCCAGCAGCTTGGTGCTAGCGGGGACCAATGAGCAGTTCTTC. The encoded protein is CASSLVLAGTNEQFF.

The rearrangement uses TRBV7-2 and TRBJ1-1; no definite D call. CDR1 is SGHTA and CDR2 is FQGNSA in the germline V gene. The length of the CDR3 is 17 residues. Trimming cost V 0 bases and J 6 bases, with 20 bases left between them. The CDR3 sequence: CASSLAQFGGSMAEAFF. The CDR3, as DNA: TGTGCCAGCAGCTTAGCCCAGTTTGGAGGCTCTATGGCTGAAGCTTTCTTT.

The CDR3 spells CASSSSGSSYEQYF. The CDR3, as DNA: TGTGCCAGCAGTAGTAGCGGGAGCTCCTACGAGCAGTACTTC. The chain links TRBV11-3 to TRBJ2-7; 9 nucleotides match TRBD2. The CDR3 is 14 residues long. Germline V gene lookup returns CDR1 SGHNT and CDR2 YENEEA. Trimming cost V 6 bases and J 0 bases; bases outside gene matches: 3.

The rearrangement joins TRBV11-2 to TRBJ1-2; D gene uncertain. This CDR3 comprises 14 residues. V was shortened by 1 base and J by 2 bases, with 8 bases between the two germline ends. Per the germline V gene, CDR1 is SGHAT and CDR2 is FQNNGV. The CDR3 here is CASSLVNGNYGYTF. For the CDR3, the DNA is TGTGCCAGCAGCTTAGTAAACGGAAACTATGGCTACACCTTC.

V gene TRBV30 combines with J gene TRBJ1-1; unclear D gene. The CDR3 covers 13 residues. V dropped 3 bases and J dropped 7 bases, with 15 bases sitting between them. Germline values: CDR1 GTSNPN, CDR2 SVGIG (reference sequence). CDR3 in amino acids: CAWSPSWRVEAFF. The CDR3 DNA reads as TGTGCCTGGAGCCCCAGCTGGAGGGTTGAAGCTTTCTTT.

This chain links TRBV28 with TRBJ1-2, with D possibly matching TRBD1 (5 bases). The CDR3 is made up of 14 amino acids. Trimming removed 6 bases at V and 0 bases at J, with 11 bases between. The germline CDR1 and CDR2 sequences are MDHEN and SYDVKM. CDR3 in DNA: TGTGCCAGCAGGACAGTCATAGCTAACTATGGCTACACCTTC. It codes for CASRTVIANYGYTF.

The chain employs TRBV19 and TRBJ2-1, with TRBD2 matching 13 bases. V lost 6 bases to trimming and J lost 4 bases; unmatched junction nucleotides: 0. The CDR3 is 14 amino acids. Germline V lookup: CDR1 LNHDA, CDR2 SQIVND (reference sequence). The CDR3 coding sequence is TGTGCCAGTAGGACTAGCGGGGGGTACAATGAGCAGTTCTTC. This gives the protein CASRTSGGYNEQFF.

The chain joins TRBV6-6 to TRBJ2-5, with D possibly being TRBD2 (6 bases). CDR3 length equals 15 residues. V was pared by 2 bases and J by 5 bases, with 15 bases between. Germline-derived CDR1 and CDR2 are MNHNY and SVGAGI (reference sequence). DNA for the CDR3: TGTGCCAGCAGTTACCCGGGACTCTCGGCGGAGACCCAGTACTTC. Protein: CASSYPGLSAETQYF.

The chain uses TRBV15 and TRBJ1-2; D gene unclear. Germline CDR1 LNHNV, CDR2 YYDKDF (reference sequence). The CDR3 spans 15 residues. V was clipped by 0 bases and J by 0 bases, with 8 bases between them. Here the CDR3 reads CATSRDDHSNYGYTF. The CDR3 DNA follows: TGTGCCACCAGCAGAGATGATCACTCTAACTATGGCTACACCTTC.

V and J are TRBV29-1 and TRBJ2-2, with a possible D match to TRBD2 (5 bases). Trimming took off 6 bases at V and 6 bases at J, with 11 bases between the two ends. This CDR3 is built from 12 residues. Germline V gene sequence: CDR1 SQVTM, CDR2 ANQGSEA. The CDR3 region is CSVFLASGELFF. The CDR3 DNA reads as TGCAGCGTGTTCCTAGCATCCGGGGAGCTGTTTTTT.

The chain couples TRBV5-1 to TRBJ2-3, with 9 bases that match TRBD1. Per germline, CDR1 SGHRS and CDR2 YFSETQ. V gave up 2 bases and J gave up 3 bases; unmatched junction bases: 7. This CDR3 is 16 amino acids long. The CDR3 coding sequence is TGCGCCAGCAGCTTATACAGGGGGCCTGGGACAGATACGCAGTATTTT. Translation: CASSLYRGPGTDTQYF. Filled out from reference TRBV5-1 and TRBJ2-3, the complete variable domain reads KAGVTQTPRYLIKTRGQQVTLSCSPISGHRSVSWYQQTPGQGLQFLFEYFSETQRNKGNFPGRFSGRQFSNSRSEMNVSTLELGDSALYLCASSLYRGPGTDTQYFGPGTRLTVL.

The chain uses TRBV6-1 and TRBJ2-4, with D unresolved. The CDR3 spans 13 residues. Germline CDR1 is MNHNS and CDR2 is SASEGT. V lost 4 bases to trimming and J lost 8 bases, with 12 bases between them. In nucleotides, the CDR3 is TGTGCCAGCAGTGGTGACCCTAGGGACATTCAGTACTTC. Translated: CASSGDPRDIQYF.

The CDR3 spells CASSFPGRDYEQYF. CDR3 nucleotide sequence: TGTGCCAGCAGCTTCCCGGGACGCGACTACGAGCAGTACTTC. The gene calls are TRBV7-9 and TRBJ2-7; D assignment may be TRBD1 or TRBD2 (5 bases each). Germline assignment: CDR1 SEHNR and CDR2 FQNEAQ (reference sequence). The CDR3 loop spans 14 amino acids. The V gene lost 3 bases and the J gene lost 3 bases, with 12 bases spanning the gap.

A note on this clone: The junction shows a germline mismatch at one end, possibly a read error. The rearrangement uses TRBV7-7 and TRBJ2-5; the match to TRBD2 covers 11 bases. Germline loops: CDR1 SSHAT, CDR2 FNYEAQ (reference sequence). This CDR3 region has 14 residues. The CDR3 nucleotides are TGTGCTAGCAGCCCAGGACTAGCGGGAGAGACCCAGTACTTC. Translation gives CASSPGLAGETQYF.